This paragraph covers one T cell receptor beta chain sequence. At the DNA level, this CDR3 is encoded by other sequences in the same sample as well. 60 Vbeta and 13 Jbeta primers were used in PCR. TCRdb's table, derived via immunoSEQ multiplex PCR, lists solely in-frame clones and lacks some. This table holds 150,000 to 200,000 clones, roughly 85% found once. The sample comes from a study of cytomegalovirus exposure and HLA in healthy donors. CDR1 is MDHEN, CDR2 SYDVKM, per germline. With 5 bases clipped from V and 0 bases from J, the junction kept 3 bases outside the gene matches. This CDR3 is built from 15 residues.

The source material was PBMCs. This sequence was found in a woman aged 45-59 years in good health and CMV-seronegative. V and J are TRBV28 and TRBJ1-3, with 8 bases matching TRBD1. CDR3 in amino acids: CASSLTGGSGNTIYF. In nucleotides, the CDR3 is TGTGCCAGCAGTCTAACAGGGGGCTCTGGAAACACCATATATTTT.